The next 29 T cell receptor beta chains were all read from a single sample in a study of identical twins. TCRdb re-called the 5' RACE reads through MiXCR, storing one row per CDR3 protein. In the table there are hundreds of thousands of distinct CDR3 sequences, approximately 6% of which are singletons. Material for sequencing was naive T cells sorted from blood. Receptors were obtained from a man in his late teens or twenties in good health.

Details on this clonotype: Given a much more abundant clone one base away, this may be a read error. The gene calls are TRBV29-1 and TRBJ1-5, with 8 bases fitting TRBD1. The CDR3 has 15 residues. V was clipped by 7 bases and J by 0 bases; unmatched bases: 8. CDR1 is SQVTM, CDR2 ANQGSEA, per germline. In DNA form, the CDR3 reads TGCAGCGCTCTACTGACAGGGGATAGCAATCAGCCCCAGCATTTT. This gives the protein CSALLTGDSNQPQHF. The variable domain in full, with the rest retrieved from reference TRBV29-1 and TRBJ1-5, is SAVISQKPSRDICQRGTSLTIQCQVDSQVTMMFWYRQQPGQSLTLIATANQGSEATYESGFVIDKFPISRPNLTFSTLTVSNMSPEDSSIYLCSALLTGDSNQPQHFGDGTRLSIL.

This clonotype has at least ten counts. The rearrangement joins TRBV6-2 or TRBV6-3 to TRBJ1-5, with unresolved D. V lost 2 bases and J lost 9, with 11 bases in between. The CDR3 has 13 residues. In germline, CDR1 is MNHEY, CDR2 SVGEGT. CDR3 DNA: TGTGCCAGCAGTTACGTCGAGGCATGGCCCCAGCATTTT. It encodes CASSYVEAWPQHF.

This clonotype has a count of ten or more. The chain joins TRBV18 to TRBJ2-1; TRBD2 aligns across 9 bases. This CDR3 is built from 15 residues. V shed 6 bases and J 4 bases; nucleotides not matched to a gene: 7. Per the germline V gene, CDR1 is KGHSH and CDR2 is LQKENI. CDR3 nucleotide sequence: TGTGCCAGCTCCCAGACTAGCGGTGTTTACAATGAGCAGTTCTTC. Residues: CASSQTSGVYNEQFF. Using reference TRBV18 and TRBJ2-1 for the parts outside the CDR3, the full variable domain is NAGVMQNPRHLVRRRGQEARLRCSPMKGHSHVYWYRQLPEEGLKFMVYLQKENIIDESGMPKERFSAEFPKEGPSILRIQQVVRGDSAAYFCASSQTSGVYNEQFFGPGTRLTVL.

This chain connects TRBV4-2 to TRBJ2-7, with a weak D call TRBD2 (5 bases). There are 13 residues in the CDR3. Germline CDR1 LGHNA, CDR2 YNFKEQ. Trimming pared 3 bases from V and 6 bases from J, leaving 12 bases between. The CDR3 sequence: CASSQDWMAEQYF. The CDR3 region has the DNA TGTGCCAGCAGCCAGGACTGGATGGCCGAGCAGTACTTC.

The table lists this clonotype with many counts. The V and J genes are TRBV6-5 and TRBJ1-5; a possible D gene is TRBD1 (5 bases). Germline V gene lookup returns CDR1 MNHEY and CDR2 SVGAGI. CDR3 length: 15 residues. The ends were cut back, 3 bases at V and 3 bases at J, with 12 bases in the middle. The DNA of the CDR3 is TGTGCCAGCAGTTATTTAGGAGGGGACAATCAGCCCCAGCATTTT. It specifies CASSYLGGDNQPQHF.

The chain has TRBV7-2 and TRBJ2-7, with TRBD1 as a possible D gene (5 bases). The CDR3 runs 13 residues. V was cut by 3 bases and J by 12 bases, with 18 bases left in between. In germline, CDR1 is SGHTA, CDR2 FQGNSA. The CDR3 sequence is CASSFSGHEARYV. For the CDR3, the DNA is TGTGCCAGCAGCTTTTCTGGACATGAAGCCCGGTACGTC.

This clonotype came up a few times. V usage is TRBV5-1 and J usage is TRBJ2-2; D is undetermined. Germline V gene lookup returns CDR1 SGHRS and CDR2 YFSETQ. Trimming pared 2 bases from V and 3 bases from J, leaving 20 bases between. This CDR3 contains 18 residues. The CDR3 sequence: CASSLPTNPDPYTGELFF. CDR3 DNA: TGCGCCAGCAGCTTACCTACCAACCCGGACCCTTACACCGGGGAGCTGTTTTTT.

This clonotype has a count of ten or more. The junction differs from germline at one of its ends, possibly a read error. The chain combines TRBV4-3 with TRBJ2-2; D is ambiguous. The CDR3 length is 13 residues. Per germline, CDR1 LGHNA and CDR2 YSLEER. The CDR3 spells CASRRANTGELFF. The CDR3 DNA sequence: TGTGCCAGCAGACGGGCGAACACCGGGGAGCTGTTTTTT.

This clonotype was seen a handful of times. The chain uses TRBV20-1 and TRBJ1-5; the D is unclear. The CDR3 extends over 14 amino acids. The germline V gene encodes CDR1 DFQATT and CDR2 SNEGSKA (reference sequence). V was shortened by 3 bases and J by 0 bases, with 9 bases between the two germline ends. The CDR3 DNA sequence: TGCAGTGCTAGTGGGCAGTATAGCAATCAGCCCCAGCATTTT. Translation gives CSASGQYSNQPQHF.

The V gene is TRBV5-1, the J gene TRBJ1-2; D unresolved. CDR1 SGHRS and CDR2 YFSETQ come from the germline V gene. The CDR3 runs to 13 residues. The V end lost 2 bases, the J end lost 6 bases, and 11 bases lay between the germline ends. CDR3 sequence (DNA): TGCGCCAGCAGCTTTGAGACGGGAGATGGCTACACCTTC. Its translation is CASSFETGDGYTF. The whole variable domain, filled in from reference TRBV5-1 and TRBJ1-2, reads KAGVTQTPRYLIKTRGQQVTLSCSPISGHRSVSWYQQTPGQGLQFLFEYFSETQRNKGNFPGRFSGRQFSNSRSEMNVSTLELGDSALYLCASSFETGDGYTFGSGTRLTVV.

The rearrangement uses TRBV7-7 and TRBJ2-1, with TRBD1 identical over 7 bases. The CDR3 is 13 residues long. The V and J ends lost 4 bases and 8 bases, in that order; junction bases with no gene match: 5. Germline CDR1 reads SSHAT; CDR2 reads FNYEAQ (reference sequence). CDR3 protein: CASSSDRVHEQFF. The DNA of the CDR3 is TGTGCCAGCAGCTCCGACAGGGTCCATGAGCAGTTCTTC.

This clonotype occurred a few times. The V call is TRBV7-2, the J call TRBJ2-3, with D possibly TRBD2 on 6 matching bases. Germline-derived CDR1 and CDR2 are SGHTA and FQGNSA. Trimming shortened V by 1 base and J by 6 bases, and 14 bases separated the two germline ends. The CDR3 spans 15 residues. CDR3 loop: CASSLGGTPMDTQYF. The CDR3 DNA reads as TGTGCCAGCAGCTTAGGGGGGACTCCAATGGATACGCAGTATTTT.

Ten or more counts support this clonotype. The rearrangement joins TRBV5-4 to TRBJ2-5; possible D gene TRBD1, 5 bases. Germline CDR1 and CDR2: SGHNT and YYREEE (reference sequence). Trimming pared 3 bases from V and 4 bases from J, leaving 10 bases between. The CDR3 consists of 13 residues. The CDR3 region is CASSWSQGETQYF. CDR3 DNA sequence: TGTGCCAGCAGCTGGTCCCAGGGAGAGACCCAGTACTTC.

V is TRBV19 and J is TRBJ2-1; 10 bases are a match to TRBD2. The CDR3 runs 15 residues. The V gene's germline CDR1 is LNHDA and CDR2 SQIVND (reference sequence). The V gene end was trimmed by 7 bases and the J gene end by 4 bases; junction bases not matched to a gene: 7. CDR3 loop: CASTLLAGIYNEQFF. Written as DNA, the CDR3 is TGTGCCAGTACCCTACTAGCGGGGATATACAATGAGCAGTTCTTC.

The table lists this clonotype with many counts. The chain links TRBV9 to TRBJ2-1, with D possibly TRBD1 on 5 matching bases. CDR3 length: 16 residues. Trimming took 1 base from V and 4 from J, leaving 15 bases between them. Germline CDR1 is SGDLS and CDR2 is YYNGEE. The CDR3 DNA reads TGTGCCAGCAGCGTATCGCAGGGTTCCTTTTACAATGAGCAGTTCTTC. Translating gives CASSVSQGSFYNEQFF.

The gene calls are TRBV5-5 and TRBJ1-3; D not resolved. The CDR3 extends over 15 amino acids. CDR1 is SGHKS and CDR2 is YYEKEE in the germline V gene (reference sequence). The germline V and J ends were trimmed by 1 base and 0 bases, with 8 bases remaining between them. The CDR3 region is CASSLTPSSGNTIYF. CDR3 DNA sequence: TGTGCCAGCAGCTTGACCCCTAGCTCTGGAAACACCATATATTTT.

The chain links TRBV11-2 to TRBJ2-3, with D possibly TRBD1 on 6 matching bases. This CDR3 spans 18 amino acids. The germline gives CDR1 SGHAT, CDR2 FQNNGV. V was pared by 6 bases and J by 0 bases, with 22 bases between. The CDR3 DNA sequence: TGTGCCAGCAGACCATACCGGGACACCTACTCTAGCACAGATACGCAGTATTTT. Amino acid sequence: CASRPYRDTYSSTDTQYF.

This clonotype has at least ten counts. The V and J genes are TRBV10-3 and TRBJ2-3, with D tentatively TRBD2 (6 bases). The germline V gene has CDR1 ENHRY and CDR2 SYGVKD. The CDR3 totals 13 residues. Trimming took off 10 bases at V and 6 bases at J, with 17 bases between the two ends. CDR3 coding DNA: TGTGCCAGCCGGAGCGGGTGGTTGGATACGCAGTATTTT. This gives the protein CASRSGWLDTQYF.

This clonotype was recorded many times. The V gene is TRBV5-6, the J gene TRBJ2-1, with D possibly being TRBD1 (6 bases). Deletions cut 5 bases from V and 11 bases from J, with 11 bases between. The CDR3 extends over 11 amino acids. CDR1 SGHDT and CDR2 YYEEEE come from the germline V gene. CDR3: CASSKGEQQFF. CDR3 sequence (DNA): TGTGCCAGCAGTAAGGGGGAGCAGCAGTTCTTC.

This clonotype was seen only a few times. The CDR3 DNA sequence: TGTGCCAGCAGTGGGTCCCATGAGCAGTTCTTC. Translation gives CASSGSHEQFF. V and J are TRBV27 and TRBJ2-1; unclear D gene. Germline V CDR1 and CDR2: MNHEY, SMNVEV (reference sequence). This CDR3 spans 11 amino acids. V gave up 5 bases and J gave up 8 bases, with 7 bases separating them.

The rearrangement links TRBV19 to TRBJ1-2; D call uncertain. Germline loops: CDR1 LNHDA, CDR2 SQIVND (reference sequence). The CDR3 is 16 amino acids. Trimming removed 1 base at V and 3 bases at J, with 15 bases between. The CDR3 sequence: CASSIALGRWDYGYTF. CDR3 bases: TGTGCCAGTAGTATAGCCCTCGGCAGGTGGGACTATGGCTACACCTTC.

This clonotype was recorded many times. This chain links TRBV9 with TRBJ1-1; maybe TRBD1 (6 bases). With 6 bases removed from V and 2 bases from J, the gap between germline ends came to 23 bases. The CDR3 is 17 residues long. Germline-derived CDR1 and CDR2 are SGDLS and YYNGEE. CDR3 sequence: CASTPSGGAAGNTEAFF. CDR3 sequence (DNA): TGTGCCAGCACCCCCTCCGGGGGGGCGGCGGGAAACACTGAAGCTTTCTTT.

This clonotype was counted many times. The chain links TRBV28 to TRBJ1-5; possible D gene TRBD1, 5 bases. Germline CDR1 is MDHEN and CDR2 is SYDVKM. Trimming pared 9 bases from V and 3 bases from J, leaving 12 bases between. This CDR3 comprises 13 residues. CDR3 in amino acids: CASGTFDNQPQHF. The CDR3 region has the DNA TGTGCCAGTGGGACCTTCGACAATCAGCCCCAGCATTTT.

This clonotype was observed a few times. V and J are TRBV3-1 and TRBJ2-3, with D uncertain. The V and J ends lost 0 bases and 3 bases respectively, with 4 bases between them. Germline V gene lookup returns CDR1 LGHDT and CDR2 YNNKEL (reference sequence). The CDR3 extends over 13 amino acids. DNA of the CDR3: TGTGCCAGCAGCCAAGAGGAGACAGATACGCAGTATTTT. Translated: CASSQEETDTQYF.

This clonotype was seen ten or more times. CDR3 nucleotides: TGTGCCATCAGCCCCTCTTTCTACGAGCAGTACGTC. It is translated as CAISPSFYEQYV. V usage is TRBV10-3 and J usage is TRBJ2-7; no definite D call. The V and J ends lost 6 bases and 3 bases respectively, with 9 bases between them. Germline V gene lookup returns CDR1 ENHRY and CDR2 SYGVKD. The CDR3 covers 12 residues.

In its sample, this clonotype was seen many times. DNA for the CDR3: TGCAGCGTTGCGTTCGATCTGGTTGACGGCACAGATACGCAGTATTTT. It encodes CSVAFDLVDGTDTQYF. The J gene is TRBJ2-3, the V gene TRBV29-1; D remains unclear. This CDR3 comprises 16 residues. Germline loops: CDR1 SQVTM, CDR2 ANQGSEA. V was trimmed by 4 bases and J by 1 base, leaving 18 bases between them.

CDR3 bases: TGTGCCAGCAGCAAGCCTCGACCCGGGACAATGAACACCGGGGAGCTGTTTTTT. This sequence encodes CASSKPRPGTMNTGELFF. V gene TRBV6-1 combines with J gene TRBJ2-2, with D possibly TRBD1 on 6 matching bases. This CDR3 spans 18 amino acids. Trimming stripped 6 bases from V and 1 base from J, with 21 bases between. Germline assignment: CDR1 MNHNS and CDR2 SASEGT.

The chain couples TRBV28 to TRBJ2-1; 13 bases fit TRBD2. Germline loops: CDR1 MDHEN, CDR2 SYDVKM. CDR3 length equals 17 residues. V lost 5 bases to trimming and J lost 7 bases; unmatched junction nucleotides: 11. CDR3 in amino acids: CASSTSGLAGDYNEQFF. CDR3 nucleotides: TGTGCCAGCAGTACCTCTGGACTAGCGGGAGACTATAATGAGCAGTTCTTC.

Only a few counts were recorded for this clonotype. This rearrangement joins TRBV11-1 to TRBJ2-5; 7 bases map to TRBD2. CDR3 length: 16 amino acids. Germline V lookup: CDR1 SGHAT, CDR2 FQDESV (reference sequence). Trimming took 3 bases from V and 2 from J; bases not matched to a gene: 9. CDR3: CASSLRLAETQETQYF. CDR3 nucleotide sequence: TGTGCCAGCAGCTTGCGCCTAGCGGAAACACAAGAGACCCAGTACTTC.